This T cell receptor (beta chain) emerged from a study of blood T cell repertoires in COVID-19. Study-wide background: Sites in the United States, Italy and Spain provided acute and convalescent COVID-19 samples.

Per the original methods: Counts of nucleated cells, estimated from reference gene primer amplification, were obtained. Sequencing was performed with immunoSEQ multiplex PCR; in TCRdb, only in-frame clones are kept and a portion is missing. Clone size and the V and J calls come from that table; the DNA yielded D and trimming. This table holds about 240,000 clones, approximately 90% found once. The Seattle patients, enrolled during active infection, were followed longitudinally. V dropped 4 bases and J dropped 9 bases, with 16 bases sitting between them. The germline CDR1 and CDR2 sequences are MGHDK and SYGVNS. This CDR3 has 14 residues.

The TCR was taken from a woman aged 45-59 years with COVID-19, enrolled during active disease. This chain connects TRBV25-1 to TRBJ2-1; D not certain. Specimen: peripheral blood. In nucleotides, the CDR3 is TGTGCCAGCAGTGTTTATAGGTCAGGCACTGAGCAGTTCTTC. This codes for CASSVYRSGTEQFF.